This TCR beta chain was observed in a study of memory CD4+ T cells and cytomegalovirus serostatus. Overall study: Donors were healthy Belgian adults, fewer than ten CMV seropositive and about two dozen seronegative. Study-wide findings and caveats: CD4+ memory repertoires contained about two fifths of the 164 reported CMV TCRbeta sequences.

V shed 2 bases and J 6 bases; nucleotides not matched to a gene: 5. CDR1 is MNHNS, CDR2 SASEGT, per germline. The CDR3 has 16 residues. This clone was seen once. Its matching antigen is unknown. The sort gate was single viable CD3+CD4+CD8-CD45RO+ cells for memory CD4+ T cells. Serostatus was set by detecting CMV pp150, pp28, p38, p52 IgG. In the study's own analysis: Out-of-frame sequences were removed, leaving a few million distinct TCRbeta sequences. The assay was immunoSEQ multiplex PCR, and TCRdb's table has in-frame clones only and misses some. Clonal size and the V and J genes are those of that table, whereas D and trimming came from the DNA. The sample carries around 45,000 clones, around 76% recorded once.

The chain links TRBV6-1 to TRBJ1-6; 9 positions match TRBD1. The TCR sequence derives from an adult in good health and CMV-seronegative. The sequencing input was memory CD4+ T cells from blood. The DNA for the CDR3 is TGTGCCAGCAGTGAATTAGGACAGGGGCGTAATTCACCCCTCCACTTT. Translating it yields CASSELGQGRNSPLHF.